A selection of T cell receptor beta chains follows, all from one sample in a study of T cells in Graves' hyperthyroidism and ophthalmopathy. TCRdb itself ran the multiplex PCR reads through MiXCR, one entry per CDR3 protein. Of about 680,000 distinct CDR3 sequences listed, under 45% are singletons. The sample was blood. The receptors were sampled from a woman in her thirties or forties with Graves' hyperthyroidism. The CDR3 runs from the conserved cysteine through the conserved F or W. D genes are given only for firm matches. Where a row states a size, it is once, few, many or the class of an expanded clone; other rows omit it.

.	TRBV25-1	TRBJ2-7	.	CASSPAETYEQYF	TGTGCCAGCAGTCCCGCGGAGACCTACGAGCAGTACTTC
TRBD1	TRBV19	TRBJ2-5	many	CARIKQGARETQYF	TGTGCCAGAATCAAACAGGGGGCGCGGGAGACCCAGTACTTC
.	TRBV9	TRBJ2-7	.	CASSQDSWAHSYEQYF	TGTGCCAGCAGCCAAGATTCATGGGCCCACTCCTACGAGCAGTACTTC
.	TRBV19	TRBJ1-1	.	CASSINTGWTEAFF	TGTGCCAGTAGTATTAACACTGGTTGGACTGAAGCTTTCTTT
.	TRBV6-5	TRBJ1-1	.	CASSDERLEAFF	TGTGCCAGCAGCGACGAACGTTTGGAAGCTTTCTTT
.	TRBV5-1	TRBJ1-1	few	CASSFTGSRGEAFF	TGCGCCAGCAGCTTTACAGGGAGTCGCGGTGAAGCTTTCTTT
TRBD1	TRBV7-9	TRBJ2-7	.	CASSHRDRDGEQYF	TGTGCCAGCAGCCACCGGGACAGGGACGGCGAGCAGTACTTC
TRBD1	TRBV19	TRBJ1-5	many	CASRPTGLLLNQPQHF	TGTGCCAGTAGGCCGACAGGGCTACTATTAAATCAGCCCCAGCATTTT
.	TRBV7-3	TRBJ2-1	.	CASSLIGGAGNEQFF	TGTGCCAGCAGCTTAATAGGGGGCGCGGGGAATGAGCAGTTCTTC
TRBD1	TRBV10-3	TRBJ1-2	many	CAISGDREAGYTF	TGTGCCATCAGTGGGGACAGGGAGGCTGGCTACACCTTC
TRBD1	TRBV7-9	TRBJ1-6	once	CASSSGTGTKSGSPLHF	TGTGCCAGCAGTTCCGGGACAGGGACAAAGAGCGGTTCACCCCTCCACTTT
.	TRBV10-3	TRBJ1-1	.	CAISESAFVGTAFF	TGTGCCATCAGTGAGTCAGCATTCGTGGGGACCGCTTTCTTT
.	TRBV2	TRBJ1-4	.	CASCRGVDEKLFF	TGTGCCAGCTGCAGGGGAGTAGATGAAAAACTGTTTTTT
.	TRBV9	TRBJ2-7	few	CASSVGKYGTDEQYF	TGTGCCAGCAGCGTCGGTAAGTACGGAACGGACGAGCAGTACTTC
.	TRBV7-2	TRBJ2-1	.	CASSLVGWNNEQFF	TGTGCCAGCAGCTTAGTTGGCTGGAACAATGAGCAGTTCTTC
.	TRBV7-6	TRBJ2-5	.	CASSKDSHDTQYF	TGTGCCAGCAGCAAGGACAGCCACGACACCCAGTACTTC
TRBD2	TRBV4-1	TRBJ2-7	.	CASSPTSTSGSYEQYF	TGCGCCAGCAGCCCAACTTCGACTAGCGGATCCTACGAGCAGTACTTC
TRBD1	TRBV7-8	TRBJ2-7	many	CASSSSGTGFFEQYF	TGTGCCAGCAGCTCCTCAGGGACAGGGTTTTTCGAGCAGTACTTC
.	TRBV2	TRBJ2-2	.	CASSPRAIPRGENTGELFF	TGTGCCAGCAGCCCCAGAGCCATACCCCGAGGCGAGAACACCGGGGAGCTGTTTTTT
TRBD1	TRBV6-5	TRBJ1-1	many	CASSQTGGNTEAFF	TGTGCCAGCAGCCAGACAGGGGGGAACACTGAAGCTTTCTTT
.	TRBV2	TRBJ1-6	many	CASSERPGGSNSPLHF	TGTGCCAGCAGTGAACGTCCCGGGGGTAGTAATTCACCCCTCCACTTT
TRBD1	TRBV5-5	TRBJ2-3	.	CASSRRGQGLADTQYF	TGCGCCAGCAGCCGTCGCGGACAGGGTCTCGCAGATACGCAGTATTTT
.	TRBV10-2	TRBJ2-7	.	CASSESGVQYF	TGCGCCAGCAGTGAGTCTGGGGTACAGTACTTC
.	TRBV24-1	TRBJ1-2	.	CATSSPGQSGYTF	TGTGCCACCTCGAGTCCGGGCCAATCTGGCTACACCTTC
.	TRBV13	TRBJ2-7	few	CASWSSASSYEQYF	TGTGCCAGCTGGTCGTCGGCCAGCTCCTACGAGCAGTACTTC